This entry describes one TCR beta chain. The germline CDR1 and CDR2 sequences are SGHRS and YFSETQ. V trimming: 2 bases; J trimming: 8 bases; junction bases outside the gene matches: 16. The CDR3 has 17 amino acids. Sequencing used immunoSEQ multiplex PCR; TCRdb keeps in-frame clones, though not all of them. The sample has 150,000 to 200,000 clones; 79% are singletons. The data belong to a study of blood T cell repertoires in COVID-19. Sample: peripheral blood. The chain combines TRBV5-1 with TRBJ1-2; 9 bases fit TRBD1. The TCR originated in a man in his sixties with active or convalescent COVID-19. The CDR3 DNA sequence: TGCGCCAGCAGCTTAGGGGACAGGGTGTTAACCCGAGAAGGCTACACCTTC. Translation gives CASSLGDRVLTREGYTF.